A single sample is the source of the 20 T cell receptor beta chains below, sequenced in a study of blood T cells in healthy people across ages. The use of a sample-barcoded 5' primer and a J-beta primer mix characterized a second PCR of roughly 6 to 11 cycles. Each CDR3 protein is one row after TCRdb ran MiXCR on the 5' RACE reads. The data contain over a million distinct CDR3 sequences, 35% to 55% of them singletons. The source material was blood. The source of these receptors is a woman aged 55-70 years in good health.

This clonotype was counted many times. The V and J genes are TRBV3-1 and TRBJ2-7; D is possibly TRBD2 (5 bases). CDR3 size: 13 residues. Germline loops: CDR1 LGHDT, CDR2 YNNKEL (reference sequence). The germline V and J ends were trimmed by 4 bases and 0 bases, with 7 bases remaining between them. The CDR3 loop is CASSLLGSYEQYF. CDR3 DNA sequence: TGTGCCAGCAGCCTACTAGGCTCCTACGAGCAGTACTTC.

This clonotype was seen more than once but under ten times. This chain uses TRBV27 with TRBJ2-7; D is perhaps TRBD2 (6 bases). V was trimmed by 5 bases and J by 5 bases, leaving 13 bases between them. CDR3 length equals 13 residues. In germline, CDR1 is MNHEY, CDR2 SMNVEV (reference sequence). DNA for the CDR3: TGTGCCAGCAGTGGCGGCGGGATTAACGAGCAGTACTTC. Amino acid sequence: CASSGGGINEQYF.

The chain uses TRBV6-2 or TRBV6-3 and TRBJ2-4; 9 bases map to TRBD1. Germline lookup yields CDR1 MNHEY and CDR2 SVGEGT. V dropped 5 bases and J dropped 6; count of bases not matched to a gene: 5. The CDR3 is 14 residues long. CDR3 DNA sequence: TGTGCCAGCAGTGACACAGGGGGCTTAAACATTCAGTACTTC. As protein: CASSDTGGLNIQYF.

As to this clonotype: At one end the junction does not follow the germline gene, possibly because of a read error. The CDR3 is CAGSPEQSRIQYF. The DNA for the CDR3 is TGTGCCGGCAGTCCGGAGCAATCGAGGATTCAGTACTTC. The chain carries TRBV12-3 or TRBV12-4 and TRBJ2-7; D not resolved. The CDR3 runs 13 residues.

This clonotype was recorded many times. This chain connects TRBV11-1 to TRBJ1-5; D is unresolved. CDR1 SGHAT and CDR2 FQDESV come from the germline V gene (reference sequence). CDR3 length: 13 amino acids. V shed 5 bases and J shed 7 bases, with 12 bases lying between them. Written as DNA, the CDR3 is TGTGCCAGCAGCCGTACTGGCGGGCAGCCCCAGCATTTT. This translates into CASSRTGGQPQHF.

As DNA, the CDR3 is TGTGCCAGCAGAGTAGCGGGAGCAGGCCACGAGCAGTACTTC. It translates to CASRVAGAGHEQYF. The V call is TRBV6-1, the J call TRBJ2-4, with 9 bases identical to TRBD2. The assigned J gene may be wrong: the sequence end matches TRBJ2-7 better. CDR3 length: 14 amino acids. Germline V gene data show CDR1 as MNHNS and CDR2 as SASEGT.

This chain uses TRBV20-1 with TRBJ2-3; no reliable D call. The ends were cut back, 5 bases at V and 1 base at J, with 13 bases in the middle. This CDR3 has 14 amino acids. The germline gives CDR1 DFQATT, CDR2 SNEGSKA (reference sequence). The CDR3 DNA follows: TGCAGTGCTGAAGATGGCATGGGCACAGATACGCAGTATTTT. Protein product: CSAEDGMGTDTQYF.

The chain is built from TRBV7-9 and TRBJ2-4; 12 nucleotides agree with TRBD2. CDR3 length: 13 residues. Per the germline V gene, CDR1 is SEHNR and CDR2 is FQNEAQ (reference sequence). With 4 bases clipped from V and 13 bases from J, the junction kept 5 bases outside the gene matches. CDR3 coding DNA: TGTGCCAGCAGCTCCGGGACTAGCGGGCCGCAGTACTTC. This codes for CASSSGTSGPQYF.

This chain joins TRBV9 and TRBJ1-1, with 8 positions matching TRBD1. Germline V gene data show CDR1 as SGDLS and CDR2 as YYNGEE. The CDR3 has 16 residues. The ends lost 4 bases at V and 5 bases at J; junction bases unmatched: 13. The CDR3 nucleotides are TGTGCCAGCAGCTACTCCCCTCACAGGGGGACGACTGAAGCTTTCTTT. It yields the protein CASSYSPHRGTTEAFF.

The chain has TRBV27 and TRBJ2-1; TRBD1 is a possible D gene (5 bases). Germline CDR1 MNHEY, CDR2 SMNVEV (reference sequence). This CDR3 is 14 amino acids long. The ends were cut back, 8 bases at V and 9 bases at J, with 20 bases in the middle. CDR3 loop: CASHRSSGEGEQFF. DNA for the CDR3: TGTGCCAGCCACAGGTCGTCTGGTGAAGGTGAGCAGTTCTTC.

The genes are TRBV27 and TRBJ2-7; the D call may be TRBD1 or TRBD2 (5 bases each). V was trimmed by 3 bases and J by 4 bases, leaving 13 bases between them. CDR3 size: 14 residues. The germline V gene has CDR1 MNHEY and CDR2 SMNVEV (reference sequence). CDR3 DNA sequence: TGTGCCAGCAGTTTTTCGGGACGGCAATACGAGCAGTACTTC. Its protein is CASSFSGRQYEQYF.

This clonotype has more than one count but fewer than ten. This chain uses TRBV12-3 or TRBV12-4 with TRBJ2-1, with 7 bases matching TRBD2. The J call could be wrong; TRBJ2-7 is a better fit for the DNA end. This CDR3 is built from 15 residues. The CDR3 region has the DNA TGTGCCAGCAGTTTGCGGGGGAGCTCCTACAATGAGCAGTACTTC. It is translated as CASSLRGSSYNEQYF.

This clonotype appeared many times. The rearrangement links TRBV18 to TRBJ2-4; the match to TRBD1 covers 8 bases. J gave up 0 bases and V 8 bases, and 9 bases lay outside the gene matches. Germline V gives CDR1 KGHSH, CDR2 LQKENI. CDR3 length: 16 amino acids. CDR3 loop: CASSSGTGLAKNIQYF. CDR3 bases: TGTGCCAGCAGCTCCGGGACAGGATTAGCCAAAAACATTCAGTACTTC.

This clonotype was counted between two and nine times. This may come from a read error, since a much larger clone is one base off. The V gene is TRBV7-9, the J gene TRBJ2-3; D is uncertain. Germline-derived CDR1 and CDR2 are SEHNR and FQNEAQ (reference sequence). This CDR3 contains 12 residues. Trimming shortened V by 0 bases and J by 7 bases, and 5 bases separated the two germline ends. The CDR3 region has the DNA TGTGCCAGCAGCTTAGCGGGAAATACGCAGTATTTT. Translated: CASSLAGNTQYF.

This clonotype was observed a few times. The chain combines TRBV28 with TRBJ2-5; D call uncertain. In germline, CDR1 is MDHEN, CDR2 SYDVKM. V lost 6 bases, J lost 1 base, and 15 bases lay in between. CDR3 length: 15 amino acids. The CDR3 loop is CASRLQLVLQETQYF. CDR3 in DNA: TGTGCCAGCAGACTACAACTGGTCCTCCAAGAGACCCAGTACTTC.

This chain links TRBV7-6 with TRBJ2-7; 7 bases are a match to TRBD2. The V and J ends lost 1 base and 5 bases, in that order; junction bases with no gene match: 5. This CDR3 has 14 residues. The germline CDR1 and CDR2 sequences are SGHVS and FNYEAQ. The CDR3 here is CASSLGPGGNEQYF. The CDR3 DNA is TGTGCCAGCAGCTTAGGGCCGGGAGGTAACGAGCAGTACTTC.

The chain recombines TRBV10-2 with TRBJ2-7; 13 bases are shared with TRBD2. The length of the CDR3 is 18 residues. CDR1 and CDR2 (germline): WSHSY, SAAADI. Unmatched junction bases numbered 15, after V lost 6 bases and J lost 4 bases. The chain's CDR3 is CASRDPTSGRAYGYEQYF. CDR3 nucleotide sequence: TGCGCCAGCAGGGACCCTACTAGCGGGAGGGCCTATGGGTACGAGCAGTACTTC.

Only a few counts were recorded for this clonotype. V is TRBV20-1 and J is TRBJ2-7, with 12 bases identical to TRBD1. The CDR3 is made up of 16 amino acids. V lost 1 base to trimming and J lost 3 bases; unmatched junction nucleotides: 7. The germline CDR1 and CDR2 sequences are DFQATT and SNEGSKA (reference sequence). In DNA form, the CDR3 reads TGCAGTGCTAGAGCCGGGACAGGGGGCCCCAACTACGAGCAGTACTTC. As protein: CSARAGTGGPNYEQYF.

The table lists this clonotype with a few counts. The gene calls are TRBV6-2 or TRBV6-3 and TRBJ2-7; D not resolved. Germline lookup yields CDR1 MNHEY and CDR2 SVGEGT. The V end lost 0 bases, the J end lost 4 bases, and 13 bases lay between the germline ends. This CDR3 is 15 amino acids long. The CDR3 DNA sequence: TGTGCCAGCAGTTACTCGGTAACTAACTTTTACGAGCAGTACTTC. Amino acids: CASSYSVTNFYEQYF.

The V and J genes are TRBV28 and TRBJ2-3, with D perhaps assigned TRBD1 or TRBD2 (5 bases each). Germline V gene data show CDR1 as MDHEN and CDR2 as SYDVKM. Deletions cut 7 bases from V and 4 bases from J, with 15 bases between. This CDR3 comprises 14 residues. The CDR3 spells CASMETDGADTQYF. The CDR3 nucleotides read TGTGCCAGCATGGAGACAGACGGGGCAGATACGCAGTATTTT.